The present TCR beta chain was sequenced within a study of chemoradiotherapy in HPV16-positive cancers. The CDR3 is 13 residues long. The V gene's germline CDR1 is LNHDA and CDR2 SQIVND (reference sequence). The V gene end was trimmed by 5 bases and the J gene end by 5 bases; junction bases not matched to a gene: 1. TCRdb's table, derived via immunoSEQ multiplex PCR, lists solely in-frame clones and lacks some. The table has about 1,300 clones, around 81% seen once. This receptor was obtained from a human donor with HPV-associated anogenital cancer. Sample: tumor tissue, taken from a patient who underwent chemoradiotherapy. The V call is TRBV19, the J call TRBJ1-2; 11 nucleotides agree with TRBD1. CDR3 nucleotide sequence: TGTGCCAGTAGTGGGACAGGGGGGTATGGCTACACCTTC. It is translated as CASSGTGGYGYTF. Variable domain in full (rest from reference TRBV19 and TRBJ1-2): DGGITQSPKYLFRKEGQNVTLSCEQNLNHDAMYWYRQDPGQGLRLIYYSQIVNDFQKGDIAEGYSVSREKKESFPLTVTSAQKNPTAFYLCASSGTGGYGYTFGSGTRLTVV.